A selection of T cell receptor beta chains follows, all from one sample in a study of blood T cell repertoires in COVID-19. Method: immunoSEQ multiplex PCR; TCRdb's copy keeps in-frame clones and lacks some. The sample comprises about 100,000 clones, just over 85% of which are singletons, and about 4.6% rests with the top ten. The sample consisted of peripheral blood. Receptors were obtained from a human donor in a cohort sampled during active COVID-19. CDR3s include the opening cysteine and the closing phenylalanine or tryptophan. A D gene is named only where the DNA matches it firmly. Part of the rows lack a size; the others show once, few, many or a class for expanded clones.

clone_size j_call d_call v_call cdr3_aa cdr3_nt
- TRBJ2-3 TRBD1 TRBV5-1 CASSSGQGGGTDTQYF TGCGCCAGCAGCTCCGGACAGGGAGGTGGGACAGATACGCAGTATTTT
- TRBJ1-5 TRBD1 TRBV7-9 CASSVPRTGTANQPQHF TGTGCCAGCAGCGTACCCCGGACCGGGACAGCGAATCAGCCCCAGCATTTT
- TRBJ2-1 TRBD1 TRBV6-6 CATQETGDRLVRGVFF TGTGCCACCCAGGAAACGGGGGACAGGCTGGTCCGAGGGGTTTTCTTC
- TRBJ1-2 TRBD1 TRBV30 CAWSLTRQGHYGYTF TGTGCCTGGAGCCTAACCCGACAGGGCCACTATGGCTACACCTTC
- TRBJ1-6 - TRBV29-1 CSVGASNNSPLHF TGCAGCGTTGGGGCCAGCAATAATTCACCCCTCCACTTT
- TRBJ2-6 TRBD2 TRBV19 CASSGLAGVRGANVLTF TGTGCCAGTAGTGGGTTAGCGGGAGTCAGGGGGGCCAACGTCCTGACTTTC
- TRBJ1-2 TRBD1 TRBV25-1 CASTGQGFDGYTF TGTGCCAGCACTGGACAGGGGTTCGATGGCTACACCTTC
- TRBJ2-7 TRBD1 TRBV7-8 CASSRAGTGSYEQYF TGTGCCAGCAGTCGTGCCGGGACAGGCTCCTACGAGCAGTACTTC
- TRBJ2-7 - TRBV14 CASSPWRREQYF TGTGCCAGCAGCCCTTGGAGAAGAGAGCAGTACTTC
- TRBJ2-7 - TRBV25-1 CASSEAQGLWSNEQYF TGTGCCAGCAGTGAAGCGCAGGGATTATGGTCTAACGAGCAGTACTTC
- TRBJ2-5 TRBD1 TRBV13 CASSLGTGVVQETQYF TGTGCCAGCAGCTTGGGGACAGGGGTAGTACAAGAGACCCAGTACTTC
- TRBJ2-1 - TRBV7-7 CAVQGSRSNEQFF TGTGCCGTTCAGGGGAGTCGATCCAATGAGCAGTTCTTC
many TRBJ1-4 TRBD1 TRBV28 CASYPGQRNEKLFF TGTGCCAGCTATCCGGGACAGAGAAATGAAAAACTGTTTTTT
once TRBJ2-1 TRBD2 TRBV3-1/TRBV3-2 CASSHRLAGTGGQFF TGTGCCAGCAGCCACAGACTAGCGGGAACAGGCGGGCAGTTCTTC
- TRBJ2-1 TRBD2 TRBV2 CASSERLAGGNVEQFF TGTGCCAGCAGTGAAAGACTAGCGGGAGGGAATGTCGAGCAGTTCTTC
once TRBJ1-6 - TRBV28 CASSSNTGNNSPLHF TGTGCCAGCTCCTCAAATACAGGGAATAATTCACCCCTCCACTTT
- TRBJ2-4 - TRBV4-3 CASSQDSGGAKNIQYF TGCGCCAGCAGCCAAGACTCTGGCGGCGCCAAAAACATTCAGTACTTC
- TRBJ2-7 TRBD2 TRBV5-4 CASRSSGRNEQYF TGTGCCAGCAGAAGTAGCGGGAGGAACGAGCAGTACTTC
- TRBJ1-2 - TRBV9 CASSVAGRYTF TGTGCCAGCAGCGTGGCTGGTCGCTACACCTTC
- TRBJ2-1 TRBD2 TRBV7-2 CASSLTAGKLNEQFF TGTGCCAGCAGCTTAACAGCGGGGAAACTAAATGAGCAGTTCTTC
- TRBJ2-7 TRBD1 TRBV15 CATSVLGQGSHEQYF TGTGCCACCAGTGTGTTAGGACAGGGGTCCCACGAGCAGTACTTC
- TRBJ2-1 TRBD2 TRBV18 CASSPQTSGSRNEQFF TGTGCCAGCTCACCCCAGACTAGCGGGAGTAGGAATGAGCAGTTCTTC
- TRBJ1-1 - TRBV6-5 CASSSIASTEAFF TGTGCCAGCAGTTCGATTGCCAGCACTGAAGCTTTCTTT
few TRBJ1-1 - TRBV3-1/TRBV3-2 CASSRQGDWTEAFF TGTGCCAGCAGCAGGCAGGGTGATTGGACTGAAGCTTTCTTT
- TRBJ2-7 TRBD1 TRBV19 CASKRTGGSYEQYF TGTGCCAGCAAGAGGACAGGGGGCTCCTACGAGCAGTACTTC
- TRBJ1-5 - TRBV9 CASSVDLDSQPQHF TGTGCCAGCAGCGTAGACCTAGACAGTCAGCCCCAGCATTTT
- TRBJ2-5 - TRBV21-1 CASSSRVSQETQYF TGTGCCAGCAGCAGCAGGGTTTCCCAAGAGACCCAGTACTTC
once TRBJ2-1 - TRBV14 CASSQVGARGANNEQFF TGTGCCAGCAGCCAAGTCGGGGCCAGGGGCGCAAACAATGAGCAGTTCTTC
- TRBJ1-3 TRBD1 TRBV7-2 CASSLQGHSGNTIYF TGTGCCAGCAGTTTACAGGGGCACTCTGGAAACACCATATATTTT
- TRBJ2-6 - TRBV6-1 CASSEEESSGANVLTF TGTGCCAGCAGTGAAGAGGAGAGCTCTGGGGCCAACGTCCTGACTTTC
- TRBJ2-2 - TRBV13 CASSLSSSVLLTLANTGELFF TGTGCCAGCAGCTTAAGTTCCAGCGTGCTATTAACACTCGCGAACACCGGGGAGCTGTTTTTT
- TRBJ1-3 - TRBV5-6 CASSFGGLRNTIYF TGTGCCAGCAGCTTTGGAGGGTTGAGAAACACCATATATTTT
- TRBJ2-5 - TRBV5-6 CASSDGNRQETQYF TGTGCCAGCTCGGATGGCAACAGACAAGAGACCCAGTACTTC